These 20 T cell receptor beta chains were sequenced from one sample in a study of blood T cell repertoires in COVID-19. The method was immunoSEQ multiplex PCR; TCRdb's version includes in-frame clones alone and lacks a portion of them. The sample carries 25,000 to 35,000 clones, approximately 89% recorded once. Material for sequencing was peripheral blood. Receptors were obtained from a human donor with acute or convalescent COVID-19. The donor label of this sample is uncertain.

The chain has TRBV28 and TRBJ2-7; 8 nucleotides agree with TRBD1. The V gene end was trimmed by 4 bases and the J gene end by 2 bases; junction bases not matched to a gene: 4. Germline-derived CDR1 and CDR2 are MDHEN and SYDVKM. The CDR3 is 14 residues long. The CDR3 nucleotides read TGTGCCAGCAGTTCCCGGACAGGGACCTACGAGCAGTACTTC. Translated: CASSSRTGTYEQYF.

V gene TRBV19 combines with J gene TRBJ2-5, with D possibly being TRBD2 (6 bases). This CDR3 has 14 amino acids. Per the germline V gene, CDR1 is LNHDA and CDR2 is SQIVND (reference sequence). The V end was cut by 3 bases, the J end by 4 bases, with 12 bases between. CDR3 sequence reads: CASSIGGVVETQYF. In DNA, the CDR3 is TGTGCCAGTAGTATTGGCGGGGTCGTAGAGACCCAGTACTTC.

The chain is built from TRBV30 and TRBJ1-2; D remains ambiguous. CDR3 length: 10 amino acids. Germline loops: CDR1 GTSNPN, CDR2 SVGIG (reference sequence). Trimming removed 3 bases at V and 8 bases at J, with 7 bases between. This chain's CDR3 is CAWSRGGYTF. CDR3 bases: TGTGCCTGGAGCCGGGGAGGCTACACCTTC. Full variable domain (outside the CDR3, taken from reference TRBV30 and TRBJ1-2): SQTIHQWPATLVQPVGSPLSLECTVEGTSNPNLYWYRQAAGRGLQLLFYSVGIGQISSEVPQNLSASRPQDRQFILSSKKLLLSDSGFYLCAWSRGGYTFGSGTRLTVV.

The sample holds a few counts of this clone. The chain combines TRBV14 with TRBJ2-5; 8 positions match TRBD2. The junction had 11 bases not matched to a gene; V was cut back by 3 bases and J by 5 bases. This CDR3 spans 16 amino acids. The germline V gene encodes CDR1 SGHDN and CDR2 FVKESK. The CDR3 spells CASSHTSGSWVETQYF. The CDR3 nucleotides are TGTGCCAGCAGCCATACGAGCGGGAGTTGGGTGGAGACCCAGTACTTC.

The gene calls are TRBV11-3 and TRBJ2-1; 7 bases are shared with TRBD2. V gave up 2 bases and J gave up 7 bases; unmatched junction bases: 2. This CDR3 is 13 amino acids long. The germline V gene encodes CDR1 SGHNT and CDR2 YENEEA. In nucleotides, the CDR3 is TGTGCCAGCAGCTTAACGGGGGGAAATGAGCAGTTCTTC. Translated: CASSLTGGNEQFF.

The chain has TRBV28 and TRBJ1-4; tentative D call: TRBD1 (5 bases). The CDR3 spans 16 residues. The V and J ends lost 2 bases and 0 bases respectively, with 10 bases between them. The germline V gene has CDR1 MDHEN and CDR2 SYDVKM. CDR3 region: CASSLNRGATNEKLFF. DNA for the CDR3: TGTGCCAGCAGTTTAAACCGGGGGGCAACTAATGAAAAACTGTTTTTT.

This clone came up many times. This chain links TRBV3-1 (or the pseudogene TRBV3-2) with TRBJ1-2; a possible D gene is TRBD1 (5 bases). CDR3 length: 13 amino acids. V gave up 4 bases and J gave up 7 bases, with 13 bases separating them. Germline values: CDR1 LGHDT, CDR2 YNNKEL (reference sequence). The CDR3 bases are TGTGCCAGCAGCCCGTCCGGGGGAGGTGGCTACACCTTC. This sequence encodes CASSPSGGGGYTF.

J is TRBJ1-1 and V is TRBV18; TRBD1 agrees at 10 bases. The CDR3 covers 16 residues. The germline CDR1 and CDR2 sequences are KGHSH and LQKENI. The junction had 11 bases not matched to a gene; V was cut back by 5 bases and J by 5 bases. CDR3 loop: CASSIRQGADRTEAFF. CDR3 in DNA: TGTGCCAGCTCAATACGACAGGGGGCGGATAGGACTGAAGCTTTCTTT.

The rearrangement links TRBV9 to TRBJ2-3, with 9 bases lining up with TRBD2. Germline lookup yields CDR1 SGDLS and CDR2 YYNGEE. This CDR3 spans 15 amino acids. V gave up 2 bases and J gave up 2 bases; unmatched junction bases: 3. The CDR3 DNA sequence: TGTGCCAGCAGCGTTGCGGGGGGGAACACAGATACGCAGTATTTT. Amino acid sequence: CASSVAGGNTDTQYF. Using reference TRBV9 and TRBJ2-3 for the parts outside the CDR3, the full variable domain is DSGVTQTPKHLITATGQRVTLRCSPRSGDLSVYWYQQSLDQGLQFLIQYYNGEERAKGNILERFSAQQFPDLHSELNLSSLELGDSALYFCASSVAGGNTDTQYFGPGTRLTVL.

The chain recombines TRBV19 with TRBJ2-5; TRBD2 matches at 8 bases. From germline, CDR1 is LNHDA and CDR2 SQIVND (reference sequence). V lost 3 bases to trimming and J lost 7 bases; unmatched junction nucleotides: 16. The CDR3 covers 17 residues. The chain's CDR3 is CASSISVGSGRSGTQYF. CDR3 DNA sequence: TGTGCCAGTAGTATCTCGGTTGGGAGCGGGAGATCAGGGACCCAGTACTTC.

In this sample, this clone turned up a few times. V gene TRBV6-6 combines with J gene TRBJ2-2; TRBD2 matches at 8 bases. Germline CDR1 is MNHNY and CDR2 is SVGAGI (reference sequence). The ends lost 7 bases at V and 2 bases at J; junction bases unmatched: 9. The CDR3 extends over 16 amino acids. The CDR3 DNA is TGTGCCAGCATCCGGGAGGGAGGGATCAACACCGGGGAGCTGTTTTTT. It codes for CASIREGGINTGELFF.

The chain has TRBV10-3 and TRBJ2-7; TRBD2 matches at 14 bases. CDR3 size: 16 residues. J lost 1 base, V lost 5 bases, and 4 bases had no gene match. Germline CDR1 ENHRY, CDR2 SYGVKD. The DNA for the CDR3 is TGTGCCATCAGTCCGGGACTAGCGGGGGTTTCCTACGAGCAGTACTTC. As protein: CAISPGLAGVSYEQYF.

J is TRBJ2-3 and V is TRBV21-1; TRBD2, the table's D call, lacks a check against the DNA. TRBV21-1 counts as a pseudogene. The CDR3 extends over 15 amino acids. CDR3 region: CASSKDRRDPYTQYF. The CDR3 nucleotides are TGTGCCAGCAGCAAAGACCGGCGGGACCCATATACGCAGTATTTT.

The chain links TRBV5-5 to TRBJ1-5; TRBD1 is a possible D gene (5 bases). The germline V gene encodes CDR1 SGHKS and CDR2 YYEKEE (reference sequence). V was trimmed by 1 base and J by 0 bases, leaving 8 bases between them. The CDR3 extends over 15 amino acids. The CDR3 coding sequence is TGTGCCAGCAGCTTGCGACAGTTTAGCAATCAGCCCCAGCATTTT. Its protein is CASSLRQFSNQPQHF.

The V call is TRBV7-9, the J call TRBJ2-2, with 8 bases matching TRBD2. CDR3 length equals 15 residues. Germline V gene data show CDR1 as SEHNR and CDR2 as FQNEAQ (reference sequence). Trimming removed 5 bases from V and 4 bases from J; junction bases left unmatched: 6. The CDR3 reads CASSRAGVATGELFF. The CDR3 bases are TGTGCCAGCAGCCGAGCGGGAGTTGCCACCGGGGAGCTGTTTTTT.

V usage is TRBV24-1 and J usage is TRBJ2-2, with 8 bases matching TRBD1. CDR1 KGHDR and CDR2 SFDVKD come from the germline V gene. Losses at the gene ends were 3 bases for V and 4 bases for J; bases not matched to a gene: 6. The CDR3 contains 16 residues. CDR3 region: CATSDPRTGTTGELFF. The CDR3 nucleotides are TGTGCCACCAGTGATCCGAGGACAGGGACCACCGGGGAGCTGTTTTTT.

The J gene is TRBJ1-2, the V gene TRBV4-3; possibly TRBD1 for D (5 bases). The germline V and J ends were trimmed by 5 bases and 5 bases, with 18 bases remaining between them. The CDR3 consists of 15 residues. Looked up from germline, CDR1 is LGHNA and CDR2 is YSLEER. The CDR3 here is CASSKRGGGEYGYTF. The CDR3 DNA reads TGCGCCAGCAGCAAGAGAGGAGGAGGGGAATATGGCTACACCTTC.

This chain links TRBV28 with TRBJ2-5; 7 nucleotides agree with TRBD1. Losses at the gene ends were 5 bases for V and 5 bases for J; bases not matched to a gene: 11. CDR1 and CDR2 from the germline V gene are MDHEN and SYDVKM. There are 15 residues in the CDR3. The CDR3 bases are TGTGCCAGCAGTCGTATATTACAGGGGACGGAGACCCAGTACTTC. It translates to CASSRILQGTETQYF.

The chain links TRBV6-6 to TRBJ1-2; possibly TRBD1 for D (6 bases). Between the trimmed V and J ends, which lost 4 bases and 8 bases, there was a span of 11 bases. CDR1 is MNHNY and CDR2 is SVGAGI in the germline V gene (reference sequence). The CDR3 sequence is 12 residues long. The chain's CDR3 is CASSSGTLGYTF. DNA for the CDR3: TGTGCCAGCAGTTCCGGGACACTCGGCTACACCTTC.

Written as DNA, the CDR3 is TGCAGCGTTGAGGGACAGGCGGATACGCAGTATTTT. Translating gives CSVEGQADTQYF. J is TRBJ2-3 and V is TRBV29-1; 8 bases are shared with TRBD1. Germline loops: CDR1 SQVTM, CDR2 ANQGSEA. V shed 3 bases and J 6 bases; nucleotides not matched to a gene: 2. This CDR3 has 12 amino acids.